The subject of this entry is one T cell receptor beta chain. The record originates from a study of cytomegalovirus exposure and HLA in healthy donors. Germline values: CDR1 SGHTA, CDR2 FQGNSA. The trim removed 2 bases at V and 2 bases at J, leaving 8 bases unmatched. CDR3 length: 16 amino acids. A multiplex PCR was run with 60 Vbeta primers and 13 Jbeta primers. This table comes from immunoSEQ multiplex PCR, and its TCRdb copy is limited to in-frame clones, with some not included. The data hold some 110,000 clones, with 70% to 80% observed a single time. The chain is built from TRBV7-2 and TRBJ2-7; 8 nucleotides match TRBD1. This receptor was obtained from a woman aged 45 to 65 in good health and CMV-seropositive. The material sequenced was PBMCs. CDR3 DNA sequence: TGTGCCAGCAGCTTAACGTCAGGGGGCACCCCCTACGAGCAGTACTTC. Translation gives CASSLTSGGTPYEQYF. The complete variable domain, with remaining parts taken from reference TRBV7-2 and TRBJ2-7, reads GAGVSQSPSNKVTEKGKDVELRCDPISGHTALYWYRQSLGQGLEFLIYFQGNSAPDKSGLPSDRFSAERTGGSVSTLTIQRTQQEDSAVYLCASSLTSGGTPYEQYFGPGTRLTVT.